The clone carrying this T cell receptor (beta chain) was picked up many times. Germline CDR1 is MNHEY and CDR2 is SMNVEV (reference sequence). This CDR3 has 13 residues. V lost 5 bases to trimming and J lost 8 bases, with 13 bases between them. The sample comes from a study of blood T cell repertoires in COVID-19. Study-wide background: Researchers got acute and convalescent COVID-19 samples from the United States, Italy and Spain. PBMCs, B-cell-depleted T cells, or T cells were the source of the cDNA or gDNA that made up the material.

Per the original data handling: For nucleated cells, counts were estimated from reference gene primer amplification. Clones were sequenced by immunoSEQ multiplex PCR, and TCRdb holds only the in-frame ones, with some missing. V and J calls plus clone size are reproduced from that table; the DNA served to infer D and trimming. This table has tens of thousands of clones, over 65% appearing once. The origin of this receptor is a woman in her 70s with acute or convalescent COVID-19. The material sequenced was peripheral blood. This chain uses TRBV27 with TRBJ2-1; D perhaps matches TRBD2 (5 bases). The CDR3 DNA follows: TGTGCCAGCAGTACTACTAGGTTCGATGAGCAGTTCTTC. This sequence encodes CASSTTRFDEQFF.